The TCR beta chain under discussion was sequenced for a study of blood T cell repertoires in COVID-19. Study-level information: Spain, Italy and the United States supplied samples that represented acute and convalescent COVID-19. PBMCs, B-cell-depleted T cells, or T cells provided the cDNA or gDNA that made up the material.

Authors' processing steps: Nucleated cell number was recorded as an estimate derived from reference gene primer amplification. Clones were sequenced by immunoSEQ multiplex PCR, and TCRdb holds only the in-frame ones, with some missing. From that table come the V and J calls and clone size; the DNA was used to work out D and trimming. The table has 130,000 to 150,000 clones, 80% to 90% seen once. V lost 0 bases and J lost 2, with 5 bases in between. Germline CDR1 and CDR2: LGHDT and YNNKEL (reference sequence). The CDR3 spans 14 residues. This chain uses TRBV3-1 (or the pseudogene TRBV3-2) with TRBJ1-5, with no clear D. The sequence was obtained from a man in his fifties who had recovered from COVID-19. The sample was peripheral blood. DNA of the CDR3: TGTGCCAGCAGCCAAGACGCAGGCAATCAGCCCCAGCATTTT. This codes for CASSQDAGNQPQHF.